This TCR beta chain was documented in a study of CD8 T cells in Susac syndrome. Across the study: Among sequenced Susac syndrome patients, roughly 6 had active disease and fewer than ten were in remission. General observations from the study: Expansion of clones was not seen in the CD4+ T cell repertoires of Susac syndrome. The study conceded that its TCR sequencing and HLA analysis involved relatively few individuals.

When the RNA was reverse transcribed, random hexamers were used with an input of 0.5 to 1 ug. TCRdb called the immunoSEQ multiplex PCR reads again in MiXCR, with one record for every CDR3 protein. Here the sample spans under 200,000 distinct CDR3 sequences, around 94% being singletons. TEMRA cells were enriched by FACS, and CD4+ and CD8+ T cells were negatively isolated. The length of the CDR3 is 15 residues. V shed 1 base and J 5 bases; nucleotides not matched to a gene: 6. This clonotype has just a few counts. Its antigen remains unidentified. The V gene is TRBV12-3 or TRBV12-4, the J gene TRBJ2-3; 7 bases agree with TRBD1. Sample: CD4+ T cells from PBMCs. This TCR was sampled from a human donor with Susac syndrome. The CDR3 loop is CASSLGGGGIDTQYF. For the CDR3, the DNA is TGTGCCAGCAGTTTAGGAGGGGGCGGAATAGATACGCAGTATTTT.